These 31 T cell receptor beta chains were sequenced from one sample in a study of blood T cell repertoires in COVID-19. TCRdb's table, derived via immunoSEQ multiplex PCR, lists solely in-frame clones and lacks some. Of about 60,000 clones listed, approximately 80% are singletons. Sequenced sample: peripheral blood. The origin of the receptors is a woman aged 80 or older with acute or convalescent COVID-19.

The chain is built from TRBV11-2 and TRBJ2-3; D unclear. The CDR3 loop spans 12 amino acids. From germline, CDR1 is SGHAT and CDR2 FQNNGV. V lost 5 bases, J lost 0 bases, and 3 bases lay in between. The CDR3 region is CASSPSTDTQYF. CDR3 nucleotide sequence: TGTGCCAGCAGCCCTAGCACAGATACGCAGTATTTT.

The chain employs TRBV18 and TRBJ1-2; the match to TRBD1 covers 9 bases. With V trimmed by 5 bases and J by 8 bases, 12 bases remained unmatched. The CDR3 extends over 15 amino acids. Germline loops: CDR1 KGHSH, CDR2 LQKENI. Here the CDR3 reads CASSNDVQGARGYTF. DNA of the CDR3: TGTGCCAGCTCAAACGACGTACAGGGGGCCCGAGGCTACACCTTC.

This clone was picked up one time. The chain has TRBV7-2 and TRBJ1-2; D not certain. The germline CDR1 and CDR2 sequences are SGHTA and FQGNSA. The CDR3 is made up of 15 amino acids. V lost 1 base and J lost 8, with 17 bases in between. CDR3 bases: TGTGCCAGCAGCTTAGTGGGAGAGGACCTCAAGGGCTACACCTTC. Protein: CASSLVGEDLKGYTF.

The chain carries TRBV19 and TRBJ2-2; possible D gene TRBD1, 5 bases. V gave up 5 bases and J gave up 3 bases, with 16 bases separating them. The CDR3 length is 16 residues. Germline CDR1 is LNHDA and CDR2 is SQIVND (reference sequence). The CDR3 region has the DNA TGTGCCAGTAGTTTGGCCCCAGGGTGGGACACCGGGGAGCTGTTTTTT. It specifies CASSLAPGWDTGELFF.

The chain links TRBV30 to TRBJ2-3, with 7 bases that match TRBD2. V dropped 2 bases and J dropped 0; count of bases not matched to a gene: 5. Germline V gene data show CDR1 as GTSNPN and CDR2 as SVGIG (reference sequence). CDR3 length equals 15 residues. This CDR3 is CAWSWGGTSTDTQYF. Here the CDR3 DNA reads TGTGCCTGGAGTTGGGGGGGAACTAGCACAGATACGCAGTATTTT.

This clone was observed a handful of times. CDR3 region: CASSSRGSDNEQFF. DNA of the CDR3: TGTGCCAGCAGCTCCCGGGGGTCGGACAATGAGCAGTTCTTC. This chain links TRBV5-4 with TRBJ2-1; tentative D call: TRBD2 (6 bases). The germline gives CDR1 SGHNT, CDR2 YYREEE (reference sequence). The ends were cut back, 3 bases at V and 5 bases at J, with 12 bases in the middle. The CDR3 has 14 residues.

The rearrangement links TRBV28 to TRBJ1-5, with 8 positions matching TRBD1. CDR1 is MDHEN and CDR2 is SYDVKM in the germline V gene. The CDR3 contains 14 residues. After removal of 8 bases from V and 4 bases from J, the junction contained 7 bases not matched to a gene. CDR3 in DNA: TGTGCCAGCCGCGGACAGGGCCAAAATCAGCCCCAGCATTTT. This encodes CASRGQGQNQPQHF.

The CDR3 DNA sequence: TGCGCCAGCAGCTGGAATACAGGGGGCGCCGAGACCCAGTACTTC. Protein sequence: CASSWNTGGAETQYF. The chain carries TRBV4-1 and TRBJ2-5; 9 bases fit TRBD1. V lost 5 bases and J lost 5; bases outside the gene matches: 9. This CDR3 has 15 amino acids. Germline-derived CDR1 and CDR2 are MGHRA and YSYEKL.

V is TRBV3-1 (or the pseudogene TRBV3-2) and J is TRBJ2-1, with 7 bases aligning to TRBD2. V lost 3 bases and J lost 3; bases outside the gene matches: 2. The germline V gene encodes CDR1 LGHDT and CDR2 YNNKEL (reference sequence). CDR3 length: 14 residues. In DNA form, the CDR3 reads TGTGCCAGCAGCCATGGGACTAACTACAATGAGCAGTTCTTC. Translating gives CASSHGTNYNEQFF.

The rearrangement uses TRBV6-2 or TRBV6-3 and TRBJ1-5, with TRBD1 identical over 10 bases. Trimming at V came to 6 bases and at J to 6 bases, leaving 8 bases not matched to a gene. The CDR3 runs 15 residues. CDR1 and CDR2 from the germline V gene are MNHEY and SVGEGT. Here the CDR3 DNA reads TGTGCCAGCAGCACCCCGGGACAGGGGACTCAGCCCCAGCATTTT. It is translated as CASSTPGQGTQPQHF.

A word on this clone: Other DNA sequences in the same sample also yield this CDR3. This rearrangement joins TRBV15 to TRBJ1-1; the D is unclear. V lost 0 bases and J 2 bases, leaving 10 bases between the germline ends. The germline gives CDR1 LNHNV, CDR2 YYDKDF (reference sequence). There are 15 residues in the CDR3. This chain's CDR3 is CATSRDLSRNTEAFF. For the CDR3, the DNA is TGTGCCACCAGCAGAGATTTGAGCCGTAACACTGAAGCTTTCTTT. Complete variable domain (other parts from reference TRBV15 and TRBJ1-1): DAMVIQNPRYQVTQFGKPVTLSCSQTLNHNVMYWYQQKSSQAPKLLFHYYDKDFNNEADTPDNFQSRRPNTSFCFLDIRSPGLGDTAMYLCATSRDLSRNTEAFFGQGTRLTVV.

This clone has a handful of counts. The chain couples TRBV6-6 to TRBJ2-7; 7 bases are shared with TRBD2. Germline trimming cut 8 bases from V and 5 bases from J; bases unmatched to any gene: 15. From germline, CDR1 is MNHNY and CDR2 SVGAGI (reference sequence). This CDR3 region has 15 residues. The CDR3 sequence is CASGNQASGNHEQYF. CDR3 bases: TGTGCCAGCGGGAATCAGGCCAGCGGGAACCACGAGCAGTACTTC.

The gene calls are TRBV7-9 and TRBJ1-1; 10 nucleotides align to TRBD1. The ends lost 2 bases at V and 5 bases at J; junction bases unmatched: 8. The V gene's germline CDR1 is SEHNR and CDR2 FQNEAQ (reference sequence). This CDR3 has 16 amino acids. The CDR3, as DNA: TGTGCCAGCAGCTTATATCGGGACAGGGGAGGAACTGAAGCTTTCTTT. Amino acid sequence: CASSLYRDRGGTEAFF.

For this clone: The sample holds other DNA sequences that translate to the same CDR3. The V and J genes are TRBV5-1 and TRBJ2-5, with 7 bases lining up with TRBD1. Per germline, CDR1 SGHRS and CDR2 YFSETQ. Trimming cost V 1 base and J 3 bases; bases outside gene matches: 3. This CDR3 is 14 amino acids long. CDR3 sequence (DNA): TGCGCCAGCAGCTTGCGTACAGGGGAAGAGACCCAGTACTTC. This gives the protein CASSLRTGEETQYF.

This chain links TRBV20-1 with TRBJ2-5; D not resolved. The CDR3 runs 12 residues. The germline V gene has CDR1 DFQATT and CDR2 SNEGSKA (reference sequence). The germline V and J ends were trimmed by 3 bases and 1 base, with 6 bases remaining between them. The CDR3 loop is CSASPSQETQYF. The CDR3 bases are TGCAGTGCTAGTCCTAGCCAAGAGACCCAGTACTTC.

The count of this clone is one. This chain connects TRBV28 to TRBJ1-1, with a possible D match to TRBD1 (6 bases). Trimming left V 6 bases short and J 5 bases short, with 13 bases between. Germline V gives CDR1 MDHEN, CDR2 SYDVKM. The CDR3 extends over 13 amino acids. In nucleotides, the CDR3 is TGTGCCAGCAGGGTGGGGGCAGCGACTGAAGCTTTCTTT. This sequence encodes CASRVGAATEAFF.

This clone was seen a few times. The rearrangement uses TRBV5-1 and TRBJ2-1; the match to TRBD1 covers 8 bases. The CDR3 loop spans 14 amino acids. Per germline, CDR1 SGHRS and CDR2 YFSETQ. With 0 bases clipped from V and 8 bases from J, the junction kept 4 bases outside the gene matches. As DNA, the CDR3 is TGCGCCAGCAGCTTGGGACAGGGGTGGGATGAGCAGTTCTTC. This codes for CASSLGQGWDEQFF.

The chain has TRBV12-3 or TRBV12-4 and TRBJ1-1, with D possibly being TRBD1 (6 bases). Trimming removed 7 bases from V and 10 bases from J, with 16 bases in between. The CDR3 covers 12 residues. As DNA, the CDR3 is TGTGCCAGCAACAATTGGGAGGGGGGAGCTTTCTTT. The encoded protein is CASNNWEGGAFF.

The V call is TRBV7-2, the J call TRBJ1-2; tentative D call: TRBD1 (6 bases). The V end lost 5 bases, the J end lost 8 bases, and 15 bases lay between the germline ends. The germline CDR1 and CDR2 sequences are SGHTA and FQGNSA. The CDR3 is made up of 13 amino acids. Here the CDR3 reads CASSQAGVEGYTF. CDR3 DNA: TGTGCCAGCAGCCAAGCAGGGGTGGAGGGCTACACCTTC.

The chain uses TRBV18 and TRBJ2-1; D is perhaps TRBD1 (5 bases). Germline loops: CDR1 KGHSH, CDR2 LQKENI. V lost 3 bases and J lost 5, with 14 bases in between. The CDR3 sequence is 15 residues long. The CDR3 DNA reads as TGTGCCAGCTCACCTGCTGTAGGACAAGACAATGAGCAGTTCTTC. It specifies CASSPAVGQDNEQFF. The full variable domain, its missing parts supplied by reference TRBV18 and TRBJ2-1, is NAGVMQNPRHLVRRRGQEARLRCSPMKGHSHVYWYRQLPEEGLKFMVYLQKENIIDESGMPKERFSAEFPKEGPSILRIQQVVRGDSAAYFCASSPAVGQDNEQFFGPGTRLTVL.

CDR3 sequence reads: CASSQDPGDISPLHF. CDR3 in DNA: TGTGCCAGCAGCCAAGATCCAGGGGATATTTCACCCCTCCACTTT. The V call is TRBV3-1 (or the pseudogene TRBV3-2), the J call TRBJ1-6, with D perhaps TRBD1 (6 bases). Germline V gene sequence: CDR1 LGHDT, CDR2 YNNKEL (reference sequence). This CDR3 region has 15 residues. With 0 bases removed from V and 9 bases from J, the gap between germline ends came to 12 bases.

Only one count was recorded for this clone. The junction shows a germline mismatch at one end, possibly a read error. The chain recombines TRBV28 with TRBJ1-2; perhaps TRBD1 as D (6 bases). CDR3 length: 13 residues. In germline, CDR1 is MDHEN, CDR2 SYDVKM. The CDR3: CARRWRGAGGYTF. CDR3 coding DNA: TGCGCCCGCCGTTGGCGGGGGGCGGGGGGCTACACCTTC.

This clone was recorded a few times. The chain has TRBV5-1 and TRBJ2-2; TRBD1 matches at 9 bases. J gave up 7 bases and V 2 bases, and 6 bases lay outside the gene matches. Germline V CDR1 and CDR2: SGHRS, YFSETQ. This CDR3 contains 15 residues. The CDR3 DNA sequence: TGCGCCAGCAGCTTAACAGGGGGCGCAGGCGGGGAGCTGTTTTTT. Amino acids: CASSLTGGAGGELFF. Based on the CDR3 plus reference TRBV5-1 and TRBJ2-2, the full variable domain is KAGVTQTPRYLIKTRGQQVTLSCSPISGHRSVSWYQQTPGQGLQFLFEYFSETQRNKGNFPGRFSGRQFSNSRSEMNVSTLELGDSALYLCASSLTGGAGGELFFGEGSRLTVL.

V and J are TRBV19 and TRBJ2-7; 8 nucleotides agree with TRBD1. The CDR3 runs to 15 residues. The trim removed 5 bases at V and 9 bases at J, leaving 15 bases unmatched. CDR1 and CDR2 (germline): LNHDA, SQIVND (reference sequence). As DNA, the CDR3 is TGTGCCAGTAGTGCGGACAGGGCCCCGGCTTGGGGGCAGTACTTC. Protein product: CASSADRAPAWGQYF.

This clone has only a few counts. This chain uses TRBV4-2 with TRBJ2-3, with TRBD2 matching 10 bases. The CDR3 length is 16 residues. Germline trimming cut 4 bases from V and 4 bases from J; bases unmatched to any gene: 8. Germline V lookup: CDR1 LGHNA, CDR2 YNFKEQ. The chain's CDR3 is CASSREAGGVSDTQYF. The CDR3 DNA follows: TGTGCCAGCAGCCGAGAAGCGGGAGGGGTCTCAGATACGCAGTATTTT.

This rearrangement joins TRBV2 to TRBJ1-2; a possible D gene is TRBD1 (6 bases). Trimming took off 7 bases at V and 4 bases at J, with 13 bases between the two ends. Germline lookup yields CDR1 SNHLY and CDR2 FYNNEI. CDR3 length equals 13 residues. CDR3 residues: CASNGQISYGYTF. CDR3 bases: TGTGCCAGCAATGGACAGATCTCCTATGGCTACACCTTC.

The J gene is TRBJ1-3, the V gene TRBV7-8; 8 bases map to TRBD1. CDR3 length: 15 residues. Germline values: CDR1 SGHVS, CDR2 FQNEAQ. J was trimmed by 4 bases and V by 5 bases; bases with no gene match: 7. The CDR3 DNA is TGTGCCAGCAGCGTGGACAGGGTTGTAGGAAACACCATATATTTT. Translating gives CASSVDRVVGNTIYF.

V and J are TRBV28 and TRBJ2-7; 16 nucleotides match TRBD2. V shed 8 bases and J 6 bases; nucleotides not matched to a gene: 13. The length of the CDR3 is 17 residues. Per the germline V gene, CDR1 is MDHEN and CDR2 is SYDVKM. The CDR3 loop reads CASQNSLGLAGGIEQYF. DNA of the CDR3: TGTGCCAGCCAAAACAGCCTGGGACTAGCGGGAGGGATCGAGCAGTACTTC.

This rearrangement joins TRBV14 to TRBJ2-7; 11 bases match TRBD2. In germline, CDR1 is SGHDN, CDR2 FVKESK. Trimming removed 4 bases from V and 3 bases from J; junction bases left unmatched: 5. This CDR3 region has 15 residues. CDR3: CASSRPGTSGYEQYF. In nucleotides, the CDR3 is TGTGCCAGCAGCCGACCCGGGACTAGCGGCTACGAGCAGTACTTC.

V usage is TRBV2 and J usage is TRBJ1-3; tentatively, D is TRBD1 (5 bases). Between the trimmed V and J ends, which lost 3 bases and 3 bases, there was a span of 12 bases. The CDR3 is 15 residues long. Germline CDR1 SNHLY, CDR2 FYNNEI. CDR3 nucleotide sequence: TGTGCCAGCAGTGATCAGGGATCCCGTGGAAACACCATATATTTT. This encodes CASSDQGSRGNTIYF.

The chain recombines TRBV5-1 with TRBJ1-4; 8 nucleotides line up with TRBD1. V dropped 0 bases and J dropped 10; count of bases not matched to a gene: 8. Germline V gene data show CDR1 as SGHRS and CDR2 as YFSETQ. This CDR3 region has 15 residues. The CDR3 DNA reads as TGCGCCAGCAGCTTGGCGGGACAGGACGGCGTAAAACTGTTTTTT. Translated: CASSLAGQDGVKLFF.